This TCR beta chain comes out of a study of blood T cell repertoires in COVID-19. Study context: The analysed material was cDNA or gDNA that came from T cells, B-cell-depleted T cells, or PBMCs.

Original analysis: Researchers report that nucleated cell counts were estimated from reference gene primer amplification. The table came from immunoSEQ multiplex PCR; TCRdb's copy has only in-frame clones and leaves some out. V, J and clone size are taken as reported in that table, and D and trimming were inferred from the DNA itself. The sample has tens of thousands of clones; 84% are singletons. CDR3 length equals 14 residues. Germline CDR1 and CDR2: MNHNY and SVGAGI (reference sequence). V shed 2 bases and J shed 7 bases, with 15 bases lying between them. Sequenced sample: peripheral blood. The chain employs TRBV6-6 and TRBJ2-7, with D hard to call. This receptor was identified in a woman aged 55-70 years with acute or convalescent COVID-19. DNA for the CDR3: TGTGCCAGCAGTTACCGACCAAATCCAGGAGAGCAGTACTTC. This encodes CASSYRPNPGEQYF.